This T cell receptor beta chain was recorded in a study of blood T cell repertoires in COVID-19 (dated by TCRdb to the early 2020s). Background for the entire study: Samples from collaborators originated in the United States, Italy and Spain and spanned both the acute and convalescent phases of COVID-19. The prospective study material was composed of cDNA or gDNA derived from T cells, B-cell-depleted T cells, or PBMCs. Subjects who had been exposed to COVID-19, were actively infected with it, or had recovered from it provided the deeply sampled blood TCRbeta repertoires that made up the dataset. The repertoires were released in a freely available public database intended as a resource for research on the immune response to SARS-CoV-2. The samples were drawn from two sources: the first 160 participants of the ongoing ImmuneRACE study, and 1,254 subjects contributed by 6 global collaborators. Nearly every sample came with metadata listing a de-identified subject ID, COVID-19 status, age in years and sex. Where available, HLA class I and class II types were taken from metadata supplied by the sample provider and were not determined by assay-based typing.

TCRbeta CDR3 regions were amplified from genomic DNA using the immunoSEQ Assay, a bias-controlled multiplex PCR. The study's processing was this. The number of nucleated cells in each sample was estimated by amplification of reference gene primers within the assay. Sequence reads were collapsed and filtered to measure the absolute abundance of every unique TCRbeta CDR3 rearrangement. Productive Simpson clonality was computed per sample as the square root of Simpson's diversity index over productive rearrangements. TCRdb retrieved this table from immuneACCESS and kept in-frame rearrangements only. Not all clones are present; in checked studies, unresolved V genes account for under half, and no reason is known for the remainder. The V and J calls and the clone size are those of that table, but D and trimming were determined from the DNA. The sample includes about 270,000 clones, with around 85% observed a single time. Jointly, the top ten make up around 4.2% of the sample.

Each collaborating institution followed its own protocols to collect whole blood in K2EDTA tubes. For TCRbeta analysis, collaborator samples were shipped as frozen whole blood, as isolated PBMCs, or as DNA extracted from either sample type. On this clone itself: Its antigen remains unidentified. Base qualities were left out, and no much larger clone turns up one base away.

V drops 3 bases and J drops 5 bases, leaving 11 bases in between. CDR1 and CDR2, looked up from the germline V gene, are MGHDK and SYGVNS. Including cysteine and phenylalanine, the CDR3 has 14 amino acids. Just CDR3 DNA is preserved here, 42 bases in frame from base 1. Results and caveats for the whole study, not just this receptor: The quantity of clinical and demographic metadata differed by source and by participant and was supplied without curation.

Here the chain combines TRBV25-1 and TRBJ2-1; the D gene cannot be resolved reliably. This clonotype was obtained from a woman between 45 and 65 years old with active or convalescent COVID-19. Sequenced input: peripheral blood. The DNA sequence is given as TGTGCCAGCAGTGACTGGCCGAATGACAATGAGCAGTTCTTC. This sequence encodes CASSDWPNDNEQFF.